These 27 T cell receptor beta chains originate from one sample sequenced in a study of blood T cell repertoires in COVID-19. Sequencing used immunoSEQ multiplex PCR; TCRdb keeps in-frame clones, though not all of them. The sample holds 120,000 or so clones; around 90% are singletons and the top ten take more than 3%. Sequencing used peripheral blood. Receptor source: a man aged 45-65 years with active COVID-19.

The chain is built from TRBV5-5 and TRBJ2-7; no clear D. Germline loops: CDR1 SGHKS, CDR2 YYEKEE (reference sequence). The CDR3 extends over 12 amino acids. The V end lost 0 bases, the J end lost 2 bases, and 3 bases lay between the germline ends. The CDR3 region has the DNA TGTGCCAGCAGCTTGGTAACCTACGAGCAGTACTTC. Protein product: CASSLVTYEQYF.

The V call is TRBV5-1, the J call TRBJ2-1, with 7 positions matching TRBD2. Trimming removed 4 bases from V and 5 bases from J; junction bases left unmatched: 18. The length of the CDR3 is 18 residues. Germline V gives CDR1 SGHRS, CDR2 YFSETQ. In DNA, the CDR3 is TGCGCCAGCAGCCCAGGTCTGATGGGAGGGCCGTACAACAATGAGCAGTTCTTC. Protein: CASSPGLMGGPYNNEQFF.

This chain uses TRBV4-1 with TRBJ1-1; no reliable D call. The germline CDR1 and CDR2 sequences are MGHRA and YSYEKL. The CDR3 loop spans 14 amino acids. Trimming stripped 3 bases from V and 1 base from J, with 9 bases between. CDR3 loop: CASSHLQRNTEAFF. DNA for the CDR3: TGCGCCAGCAGCCATTTACAGAGGAACACTGAAGCTTTCTTT.

The CDR3 bases are TGTGCCAGCAGCAAAGAGGGTCTCGGGGGAGGGTTCCAAGAGACCCAGTACTTC. This gives the protein CASSKEGLGGGFQETQYF. This chain links TRBV21-1 with TRBJ2-5; the D call of TRBD2 is as the table states it, not checked on the DNA. TRBV21-1 is described as a pseudogene. This CDR3 has 18 amino acids.

The chain carries TRBV4-1 and TRBJ1-5; D gene unclear. The CDR3 consists of 14 residues. V was cut by 1 base and J by 2 bases, with 6 bases left in between. Per germline, CDR1 MGHRA and CDR2 YSYEKL. The CDR3 loop is CASSQVPGNQPQHF. The CDR3 DNA reads TGCGCCAGCAGCCAAGTCCCCGGCAATCAGCCCCAGCATTTT.

The CDR3 sequence: CASSSGTASGANVLTF. CDR3 nucleotide sequence: TGTGCCAGCAGTTCAGGGACAGCGTCTGGGGCCAACGTCCTGACTTTC. The chain joins TRBV6-5 to TRBJ2-6, with 7 bases matching TRBD1. V lost 4 bases, J lost 1 base, and 4 bases stayed unmatched. Germline V gives CDR1 MNHEY, CDR2 SVGAGI. CDR3 size: 16 residues.

The table lists this clone with a count of one. The chain is built from TRBV5-6 and TRBJ1-2, with 7 bases identical to TRBD1. The J segment lost 6 bases and the V segment lost 4 bases, leaving 6 bases of the junction unmatched. The CDR3 has 13 amino acids. From germline, CDR1 is SGHDT and CDR2 YYEEEE. Written as DNA, the CDR3 is TGTGCCAGCAGCCTGGACAGGTGGGATGGCTACACCTTC. Amino acid sequence: CASSLDRWDGYTF. The whole variable domain, filled in from reference TRBV5-6 and TRBJ1-2, reads DAGVTQSPTHLIKTRGQQVTLRCSPKSGHDTVSWYQQALGQGPQFIFQYYEEEERQRGNFPDRFSGHQFPNYSSELNVNALLLGDSALYLCASSLDRWDGYTFGSGTRLTVV.

V gene TRBV19 combines with J gene TRBJ2-3; maybe TRBD2 (5 bases). This CDR3 region has 16 residues. Trimming left V 3 bases short and J 0 bases short, with 13 bases between. Germline CDR1 reads LNHDA; CDR2 reads SQIVND (reference sequence). CDR3: CASSIGPSLSTDTQYF. CDR3 bases: TGTGCCAGTAGTATTGGCCCTAGCCTTAGCACAGATACGCAGTATTTT.

The chain is built from TRBV7-9 and TRBJ2-1, with 10 bases lining up with TRBD2. The germline V gene encodes CDR1 SEHNR and CDR2 FQNEAQ (reference sequence). The junction had 1 base not matched to a gene; V was cut back by 3 bases and J by 2 bases. The CDR3 loop spans 15 amino acids. The CDR3 DNA is TGTGCCAGCAGCTTTCTAGCGGGGGCCTACAATGAGCAGTTCTTC. It is translated as CASSFLAGAYNEQFF.

J is TRBJ1-5 and V is TRBV7-9; D might be TRBD1 (5 bases). Between the trimmed V and J ends, which lost 6 bases and 6 bases, there was a span of 9 bases. Germline loops: CDR1 SEHNR, CDR2 FQNEAQ (reference sequence). The CDR3 runs to 12 residues. The CDR3 nucleotides read TGTGCCAGCAGTTTTACAGGTCAGCCCCAGCATTTT. Translated: CASSFTGQPQHF.

The J gene is TRBJ1-6, the V gene TRBV5-6; 12 bases fit TRBD1. The CDR3 sequence is 14 residues long. CDR1 SGHDT and CDR2 YYEEEE come from the germline V gene. V gave up 4 bases and J gave up 9 bases; unmatched junction bases: 2. Here the CDR3 DNA reads TGTGCCAGCAGCCGGGACAGGGGGCCTTCACCCCTCCACTTT. This codes for CASSRDRGPSPLHF.

The DNA for the CDR3 is TGTGCCAGCAGTGCCCAGGGGAACTCCTACGAGCAGTACGTC. Its translation: CASSAQGNSYEQYV. The V gene is TRBV2, the J gene TRBJ2-7, with D tentatively TRBD1 (6 bases). This CDR3 spans 14 amino acids. V dropped 4 bases and J dropped 0 bases, with 10 bases sitting between them. CDR1 is SNHLY, CDR2 FYNNEI, per germline.

The V and J genes are TRBV7-2 and TRBJ1-1; D unresolved. Germline V gene sequence: CDR1 SGHTA, CDR2 FQGNSA. This CDR3 spans 13 amino acids. V lost 0 bases and J lost 4, with 6 bases in between. The CDR3 region has the DNA TGTGCCAGCAGCTTAGCTGCCGGCACTGAAGCTTTCTTT. Its translation is CASSLAAGTEAFF. The complete variable domain, with remaining parts taken from reference TRBV7-2 and TRBJ1-1, reads GAGVSQSPSNKVTEKGKDVELRCDPISGHTALYWYRQSLGQGLEFLIYFQGNSAPDKSGLPSDRFSAERTGGSVSTLTIQRTQQEDSAVYLCASSLAAGTEAFFGQGTRLTVV.

This chain links TRBV19 with TRBJ1-1, with D maybe TRBD1 (5 bases). The V and J ends lost 6 bases and 0 bases respectively, with 11 bases between them. The CDR3 has 14 amino acids. Germline CDR1 is LNHDA and CDR2 is SQIVND (reference sequence). CDR3: CASRAGPVNTEAFF. Here the CDR3 DNA reads TGTGCCAGTAGGGCGGGGCCCGTGAACACTGAAGCTTTCTTT.

This chain connects TRBV27 to TRBJ1-1, with D perhaps matching TRBD1 (5 bases). Germline loops: CDR1 MNHEY, CDR2 SMNVEV (reference sequence). This CDR3 has 15 amino acids. V was clipped by 0 bases and J by 2 bases, with 10 bases between them. CDR3 in amino acids: CASSLSAGLNTEAFF. As DNA, the CDR3 is TGTGCCAGCAGTTTATCGGCAGGGCTAAACACTGAAGCTTTCTTT.

The chain recombines TRBV25-1 with TRBJ2-1, with 8 bases aligning to TRBD1. The germline V gene encodes CDR1 MGHDK and CDR2 SYGVNS. V trimming: 6 bases; J trimming: 8 bases; junction bases outside the gene matches: 6. The CDR3 contains 13 residues. CDR3 in amino acids: CASSQGAVDEQFF. DNA of the CDR3: TGTGCCAGCAGCCAGGGGGCTGTTGATGAGCAGTTCTTC.

The chain recombines TRBV18 with TRBJ1-6; D not certain. V was pared by 3 bases and J by 5 bases, with 11 bases between. This CDR3 is 15 amino acids long. Germline V gene data show CDR1 as KGHSH and CDR2 as LQKENI. CDR3 amino acids: CASSPRQQNNSPLHF. Written as DNA, the CDR3 is TGTGCCAGCTCACCGAGGCAGCAGAATAATTCACCCCTCCACTTT.

The V call is TRBV6-2 or TRBV6-3, the J call TRBJ2-1, with D perhaps matching TRBD2 (7 bases). Germline CDR1 is MNHEY and CDR2 is SVGEGT. CDR3 length equals 14 residues. V lost 0 bases and J lost 7, with 10 bases in between. CDR3: CASSYSGGLNEQFF. CDR3 sequence (DNA): TGTGCCAGCAGTTACTCGGGGGGGCTTAATGAGCAGTTCTTC.

The chain couples TRBV28 to TRBJ1-1; no reliable D call. The germline CDR1 and CDR2 sequences are MDHEN and SYDVKM. CDR3 length: 15 residues. V was pared by 6 bases and J by 6 bases, with 20 bases between. The CDR3 protein is CASSTDMIVRAEAFF. The CDR3 nucleotides read TGTGCCAGCAGCACTGACATGATTGTGAGGGCTGAAGCTTTCTTT.

The chain uses TRBV7-3 and TRBJ2-1, with 11 positions matching TRBD2. Per the germline V gene, CDR1 is SGHTA and CDR2 is FQGTGA. J was trimmed by 1 base and V by 2 bases; bases with no gene match: 1. There are 16 residues in the CDR3. The CDR3 is CASSLGTSGSYNEQFF. CDR3 DNA sequence: TGTGCCAGCAGCTTAGGGACTAGCGGTTCCTACAATGAGCAGTTCTTC.

V gene TRBV27 combines with J gene TRBJ1-2, with 11 positions matching TRBD1. Trimming cost V 4 bases and J 3 bases; bases outside gene matches: 4. This CDR3 contains 15 residues. CDR1 is MNHEY, CDR2 SMNVEV, per germline (reference sequence). CDR3 sequence (DNA): TGTGCCAGCAGTTCTCCGGGACAGGGGGACTATGGCTACACCTTC. Its protein product is CASSSPGQGDYGYTF.

The chain links TRBV5-1 to TRBJ2-3; TRBD1 is a possible D gene (6 bases). The CDR3 is made up of 15 amino acids. The germline V gene has CDR1 SGHRS and CDR2 YFSETQ. The V and J ends lost 3 bases and 1 base respectively, with 12 bases between them. This CDR3 is CASSSTGYGTDTQYF. Written as DNA, the CDR3 is TGCGCCAGCAGCTCAACAGGGTATGGCACAGATACGCAGTATTTT.

On this clone itself: Germline is not matched at one junction end, which may reflect a read error. The V and J genes are TRBV19 and TRBJ2-1; D is possibly TRBD2 (7 bases). There are 14 residues in the CDR3. Per the germline V gene, CDR1 is LNHDA and CDR2 is SQIVND (reference sequence). CDR3 region: CASRGGASDNEQFF. CDR3 nucleotide sequence: TGTGCCAGTAGGGGGGGGGCCTCCGACAATGAGCAGTTCTTC.

This clone was recorded once. CDR3 DNA sequence: TGTGCCTGGAGTTGGGGGGGAACTGGGGCCAACGTCCTGACTTTC. Protein product: CAWSWGGTGANVLTF. This chain joins TRBV30 and TRBJ2-6; TRBD2 aligns across 7 bases. Germline-derived CDR1 and CDR2 are GTSNPN and SVGIG (reference sequence). V dropped 2 bases and J dropped 2; count of bases not matched to a gene: 3. The CDR3 totals 15 residues.

A few counts support this clone. The V and J genes are TRBV9 and TRBJ2-1; tentative D call: TRBD2 (7 bases). Trimming pared 4 bases from V and 7 bases from J, leaving 30 bases between. The CDR3 length is 19 residues. Looked up from germline, CDR1 is SGDLS and CDR2 is YYNGEE. Here the CDR3 reads CASSPSVGGGLSSRNEQFF. The CDR3, as DNA: TGTGCCAGCAGCCCCTCCGTAGGGGGGGGACTCTCCTCGAGAAATGAGCAGTTCTTC.

The chain combines TRBV12-5 with TRBJ1-6; 8 bases map to TRBD1. The CDR3 covers 14 residues. The trim removed 5 bases at V and 5 bases at J, leaving 2 bases unmatched. The germline gives CDR1 LGHNT, CDR2 FRNRAP. In nucleotides, the CDR3 is TGTGCTAGTGGTCCGGACAGGGATAATTCACCCCTCCACTTT. The encoded protein is CASGPDRDNSPLHF.

The chain combines TRBV6-5 with TRBJ1-1, with 7 bases matching TRBD1. The CDR3 length is 13 residues. V shed 6 bases and J 5 bases; nucleotides not matched to a gene: 6. The germline gives CDR1 MNHEY, CDR2 SVGAGI. The CDR3 loop reads CASRQQGRTEAFF. CDR3 in DNA: TGTGCCAGCAGGCAACAGGGGAGGACTGAAGCTTTCTTT.